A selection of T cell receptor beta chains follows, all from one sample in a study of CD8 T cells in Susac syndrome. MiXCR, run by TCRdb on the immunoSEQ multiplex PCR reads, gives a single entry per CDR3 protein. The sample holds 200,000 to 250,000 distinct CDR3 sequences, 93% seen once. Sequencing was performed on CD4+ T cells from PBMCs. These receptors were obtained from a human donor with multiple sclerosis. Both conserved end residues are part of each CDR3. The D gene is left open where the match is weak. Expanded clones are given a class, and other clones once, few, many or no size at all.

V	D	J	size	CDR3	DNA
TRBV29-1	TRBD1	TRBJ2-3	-	CSVALGDRGTDTQYF	TGCAGCGTTGCTTTAGGGGACAGGGGAACAGATACGCAGTATTTT
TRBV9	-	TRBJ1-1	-	CASSVFDRDTEAFF	TGTGCCAGCAGCGTATTCGACCGGGACACTGAAGCTTTCTTT
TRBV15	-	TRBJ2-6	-	CATSRSRVAGANVLTF	TGTGCCACCAGCAGATCCCGGGTCGCCGGGGCCAACGTCCTGACTTTC
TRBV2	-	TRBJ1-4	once	CASKVFKGPANEKLFF	TGTGCCAGCAAGGTGTTTAAGGGGCCTGCTAATGAAAAACTGTTTTTT
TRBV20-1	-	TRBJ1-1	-	CSARGHMNTEAFF	TGCAGTGCTAGAGGACATATGAACACTGAAGCTTTCTTT
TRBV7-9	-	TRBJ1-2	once	CASRPRALDGYTF	TGTGCCAGCAGGCCCCGGGCACTGGATGGCTACACCTTC
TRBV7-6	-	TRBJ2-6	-	CASSLLGHFSGANVLTF	TGTGCCAGCAGCTTATTGGGACACTTCTCTGGGGCCAACGTCCTGACTTTC
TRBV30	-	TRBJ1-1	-	CAWSRQPNTEAFF	TGTGCCTGGAGTAGACAGCCGAACACTGAAGCTTTCTTT
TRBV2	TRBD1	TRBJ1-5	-	CASSGQGPRSNQPQHF	TGTGCCAGCAGTGGACAGGGACCGAGGAGCAATCAGCCCCAGCATTTT
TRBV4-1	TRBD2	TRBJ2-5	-	CASSQHERERETQYF	TGCGCCAGCAGCCAACATGAGCGGGAGCGGGAGACCCAGTACTTC
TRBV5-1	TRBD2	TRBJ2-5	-	CASSFHPGRGEETQYF	TGCGCCAGCAGCTTCCACCCGGGTCGGGGGGAAGAGACCCAGTACTTC
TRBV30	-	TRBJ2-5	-	CAWTVQGAGAQYF	TGTGCCTGGACTGTTCAAGGGGCCGGGGCCCAGTACTTC
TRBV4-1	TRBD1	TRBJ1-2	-	CASSPDGGTDYGYTF	TGCGCCAGCAGCCCGGACGGGGGGACAGACTATGGCTACACCTTC
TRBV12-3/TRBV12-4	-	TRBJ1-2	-	CASSLRRGGANYGYTF	TGTGCCAGCAGTTTAAGACGGGGCGGAGCTAACTATGGCTACACCTTC
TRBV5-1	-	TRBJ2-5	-	CASSLAQGPQETQYF	TGCGCCAGCAGCTTGGCACAGGGCCCCCAAGAGACCCAGTACTTC
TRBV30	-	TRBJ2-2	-	CAWRLRTGTGELFF	TGTGCCTGGAGATTGAGAACAGGGACCGGGGAGCTGTTTTTT
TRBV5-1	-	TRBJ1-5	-	CASSLGTGTYSNQPQHF	TGCGCCAGCAGCTTAGGAACAGGGACATATAGCAATCAGCCCCAGCATTTT
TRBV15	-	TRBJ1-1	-	CATSNPTANTEAFF	TGTGCCACCAGCAACCCGACGGCGAACACTGAAGCTTTCTTT
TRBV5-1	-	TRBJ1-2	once	CASSLDRGAGYTF	TGCGCCAGCAGCTTGGACAGAGGTGCTGGCTACACCTTC
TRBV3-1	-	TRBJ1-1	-	CASSARGEGTEAFF	TGTGCCAGCAGCGCGAGAGGGGAGGGCACTGAAGCTTTCTTT
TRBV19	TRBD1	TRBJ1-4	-	CASRTTGAQEKLFF	TGTGCCAGTAGAACTACAGGGGCCCAAGAAAAACTGTTTTTT
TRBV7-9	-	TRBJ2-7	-	CASSPHRAAGEQYF	TGTGCCAGCAGCCCCCACAGGGCCGCGGGCGAGCAGTACTTC
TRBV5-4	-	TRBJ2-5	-	CASSLVLQETQYF	TGTGCCAGCAGCTTGGTACTTCAAGAGACCCAGTACTTC
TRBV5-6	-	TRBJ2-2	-	CASSFLGGSGELFF	TGTGCCAGCAGCTTCTTGGGGGGCTCCGGGGAGCTGTTTTTT
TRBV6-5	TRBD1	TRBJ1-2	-	CASSPQGPSNYGYTF	TGTGCCAGCAGCCCACAGGGGCCCTCTAACTATGGCTACACCTTC
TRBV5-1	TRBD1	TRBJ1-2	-	CASSLGGTGSDGYTF	TGCGCCAGCAGCTTAGGCGGGACAGGGAGCGATGGCTACACCTTC
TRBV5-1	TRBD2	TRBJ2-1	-	CASSLNSGGAGNEQFF	TGCGCCAGCAGCTTGAATAGCGGGGGGGCCGGGAATGAGCAGTTCTTC
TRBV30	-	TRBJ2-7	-	CAWSVGRPLAGEQYF	TGTGCCTGGAGTGTAGGCAGGCCTCTAGCCGGGGAGCAGTACTTC
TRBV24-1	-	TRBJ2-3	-	CATSDLVREDTQYF	TGTGCCACCAGTGATTTGGTCAGGGAAGATACGCAGTATTTT
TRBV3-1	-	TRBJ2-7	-	CASSQDNRRGKQYF	TGTGCCAGCAGCCAAGATAACAGGCGCGGTAAGCAGTACTTC
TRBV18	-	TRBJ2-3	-	CASSPVPPGGTDTQYF	TGTGCCAGCTCACCAGTCCCACCTGGGGGCACAGATACGCAGTATTTT
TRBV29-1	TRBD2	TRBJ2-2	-	CSVVLHSGSSTGELFF	TGCAGCGTTGTACTCCATAGCGGGAGTTCGACCGGGGAGCTGTTTTTT
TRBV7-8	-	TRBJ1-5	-	CASSLGGQSNQPQHF	TGTGCCAGCAGCTTAGGGGGCCAGAGCAATCAGCCCCAGCATTTT
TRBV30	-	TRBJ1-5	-	CAWSGARGGPNQPQHF	TGTGCCTGGAGTGGGGCCCGGGGGGGACCAAATCAGCCCCAGCATTTT
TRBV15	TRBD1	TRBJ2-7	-	CATSRDPGQVQEQYF	TGTGCCACCAGCAGAGATCCTGGACAGGTCCAGGAGCAGTACTTC
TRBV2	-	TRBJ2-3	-	CASSIIDTQYF	TGTGCCAGCAGCATCATAGATACGCAGTATTTT
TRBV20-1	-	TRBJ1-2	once	CSAREDPQSVLGYGYTF	TGCAGTGCTAGAGAGGACCCCCAAAGCGTTCTTGGCTATGGCTACACCTTC
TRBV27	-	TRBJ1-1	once	CASSWRVDDTEAFF	TGTGCCAGCAGTTGGCGGGTAGACGACACTGAAGCTTTCTTT
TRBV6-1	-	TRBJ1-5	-	CASSEAGGLNQPQHF	TGTGCCAGCAGTGAAGCCGGGGGGCTCAATCAGCCCCAGCATTTT
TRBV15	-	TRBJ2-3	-	CATSRGGSRDTQYF	TGTGCCACCAGCAGAGGGGGAAGTAGGGATACGCAGTATTTT
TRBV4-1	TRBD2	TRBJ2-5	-	CASSQVAGGETQYF	TGCGCCAGCAGCCAAGTGGCGGGAGGGGAGACCCAGTACTTC
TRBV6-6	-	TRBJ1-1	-	CASINRGAGLETFF	TGTGCCAGCATCAATAGAGGCGCAGGCCTTGAGACTTTCTTT
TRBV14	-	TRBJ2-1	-	CASSLPGNNEQFF	TGTGCCAGCAGCTTACCGGGCAACAATGAGCAGTTCTTC
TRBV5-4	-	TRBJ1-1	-	CASSLGQPLNMNTEAFF	TGTGCCAGCAGCTTGGGACAACCACTAAACATGAACACTGAAGCTTTCTTT
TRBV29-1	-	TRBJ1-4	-	CSVGIINEKLFF	TGCAGCGTGGGGATAATCAATGAAAAACTGTTTTTT
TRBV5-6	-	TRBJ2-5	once	CASSSDYPGETQYF	TGTGCCAGCAGCTCCGATTACCCAGGGGAGACCCAGTACTTC
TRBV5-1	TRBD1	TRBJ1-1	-	CASRHGTGESIEAFF	TGCGCCAGCAGACACGGGACAGGGGAATCGATTGAAGCTTTCTTT
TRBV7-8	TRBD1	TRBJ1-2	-	CASSLTGGAYGYTF	TGTGCCAGCAGCTTGACAGGGGGCGCCTATGGCTACACCTTC
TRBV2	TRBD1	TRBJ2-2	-	CASIRDRNTGELFF	TGTGCCAGCATAAGGGACAGAAACACCGGGGAGCTGTTTTTT
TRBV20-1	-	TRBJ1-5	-	CSASSTSGGNQPQHF	TGCAGTGCTAGTAGCACCTCGGGGGGCAATCAGCCCCAGCATTTT
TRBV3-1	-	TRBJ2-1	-	CASSQGPNAPNEQFF	TGTGCCAGCAGCCAAGGCCCCAATGCCCCCAATGAGCAGTTCTTC
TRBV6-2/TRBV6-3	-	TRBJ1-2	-	CASSNPGFYGYTF	TGTGCCAGCAGTAACCCAGGGTTCTATGGCTACACCTTC
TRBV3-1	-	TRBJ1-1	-	CASSPTGLDAVGNTEAFF	TGTGCCAGCAGCCCGACGGGTTTGGACGCCGTGGGGAACACTGAAGCTTTCTTT